These 32 T cell receptor beta chains share one sample of origin, sequenced in a study of blood T cell repertoires in COVID-19. The repertoire was sequenced with immunoSEQ multiplex PCR; TCRdb's copy has only in-frame clones and lacks some. The sample lists fewer than 350,000 clones; about 90% were seen once. Sequencing was done on a sample of peripheral blood. All receptors come from a woman under 40 with COVID-19, enrolled during active disease.

This chain uses TRBV11-2 with TRBJ2-3; D is unresolved. Germline V gene sequence: CDR1 SGHAT, CDR2 FQNNGV. Trimming pared 0 bases from V and 4 bases from J, leaving 5 bases between. This CDR3 is 13 amino acids long. The CDR3 region has the DNA TGTGCCAGCAGCTTAGAGTATTCAGATACGCAGTATTTT. Protein product: CASSLEYSDTQYF.

This chain uses TRBV27 with TRBJ1-4; possibly TRBD1 for D (6 bases). There are 14 residues in the CDR3. In germline, CDR1 is MNHEY, CDR2 SMNVEV (reference sequence). The V end was cut by 3 bases, the J end by 3 bases, with 8 bases between. CDR3 DNA: TGTGCCAGCAGTTTTTCAGGGGCTAATGAAAAACTGTTTTTT. Residues: CASSFSGANEKLFF.

The chain carries TRBV2 and TRBJ2-7; D may be TRBD1 (5 bases). Trimming removed 0 bases from V and 11 bases from J, with 11 bases in between. This CDR3 comprises 12 residues. Germline lookup yields CDR1 SNHLY and CDR2 FYNNEI. CDR3 DNA sequence: TGTGCCAGCAGTGAAGCGGCCAGGGTCAAGTACTTC. Amino acids: CASSEAARVKYF.

The chain carries TRBV2 and TRBJ1-1; a possible D gene is TRBD1 (6 bases). CDR1 SNHLY and CDR2 FYNNEI come from the germline V gene. The CDR3 has 14 residues. V was cut by 7 bases and J by 0 bases, with 12 bases left in between. The CDR3 region has the DNA TGTGCCAGCACCCTCCAGGGGATGAACACTGAAGCTTTCTTT. It specifies CASTLQGMNTEAFF.

The J gene is TRBJ2-1, the V gene TRBV6-5; 8 bases agree with TRBD1. Trimming cost V 5 bases and J 10 bases; bases outside gene matches: 7. The CDR3 spans 13 residues. Germline CDR1 and CDR2: MNHEY and SVGAGI. In DNA form, the CDR3 reads TGTGCCAGCAGTCCGGACAGGGTTCGGGAGCAGTTCTTC. The encoded protein is CASSPDRVREQFF.

This chain connects TRBV5-4 to TRBJ2-1; 9 bases map to TRBD1. The germline gives CDR1 SGHNT, CDR2 YYREEE (reference sequence). Losses at the gene ends were 3 bases for V and 7 bases for J; bases not matched to a gene: 5. The CDR3 totals 14 residues. The CDR3 loop is CASSSTGTGNEQFF. The CDR3 coding sequence is TGTGCCAGCAGCTCAACCGGGACAGGGAATGAGCAGTTCTTC.

The gene calls are TRBV5-4 and TRBJ2-3; TRBD1 is a possible D gene (6 bases). CDR1 is SGHNT and CDR2 is YYREEE in the germline V gene (reference sequence). The CDR3 covers 16 residues. V was clipped by 1 base and J by 0 bases, with 12 bases between them. CDR3 residues: CASSLYVGASTDTQYF. The CDR3 DNA reads as TGTGCCAGCAGCTTGTATGTGGGGGCTAGCACAGATACGCAGTATTTT.

This sequence joins TRBV19 and TRBJ2-1; TRBD2 matches at 8 bases. Germline values: CDR1 LNHDA, CDR2 SQIVND (reference sequence). The CDR3 runs 13 residues. V was pared by 3 bases and J by 8 bases, with 3 bases of the junction left unmatched. CDR3 in DNA: TGTGCCAGTAGTATCAGCGGGGGATATGAGCAGTTCTTC. It codes for CASSISGGYEQFF.

The chain employs TRBV2 and TRBJ2-1; TRBD2 matches 8 bases. The CDR3 extends over 16 amino acids. Losses at the gene ends were 6 bases for V and 0 bases for J; bases not matched to a gene: 7. Germline CDR1 reads SNHLY; CDR2 reads FYNNEI. CDR3: CASSTRRGASYNEQFF. The DNA for the CDR3 is TGTGCCAGCAGCACCAGGCGGGGGGCCTCCTACAATGAGCAGTTCTTC.

This clone was seen a handful of times. The chain employs TRBV7-9 and TRBJ2-7; D uncertain. The V gene lost 4 bases and the J gene lost 0 bases, with 4 bases spanning the gap. The CDR3 consists of 12 residues. From germline, CDR1 is SEHNR and CDR2 FQNEAQ (reference sequence). The CDR3 DNA reads TGTGCCAGCAGCTCGGTCTCCTACGAGCAGTACTTC. Encoded protein: CASSSVSYEQYF.

V gene TRBV7-9 combines with J gene TRBJ2-2; weak D call: TRBD2 (5 bases). Trimming took 5 bases from V and 4 from J, leaving 20 bases between them. Germline-derived CDR1 and CDR2 are SEHNR and FQNEAQ (reference sequence). This CDR3 is 17 amino acids long. Here the CDR3 reads CASSRRRGMMGTGELFF. In DNA form, the CDR3 reads TGTGCCAGCAGCAGAAGACGGGGAATGATGGGCACCGGGGAGCTGTTTTTT.

Regarding this clone: A much larger clone lies a single base off, so this may be a read error. The gene calls are TRBV28 and TRBJ1-1; no clear D. The CDR3 totals 12 residues. Trimming stripped 6 bases from V and 1 base from J, with 6 bases between. Germline V lookup: CDR1 MDHEN, CDR2 SYDVKM. CDR3 loop: CASRLQNTEAFF. In nucleotides, the CDR3 is TGTGCCAGCAGATTACAGAACACTGAAGCTTTCTTT. The full variable domain, rest sourced from reference TRBV28 and TRBJ1-1, is DVKVTQSSRYLVKRTGEKVFLECVQDMDHENMFWYRQDPGLGLRLIYFSYDVKMKEKGDIPEGYSVSREKKERFSLILESASTNQTSMYLCASRLQNTEAFFGQGTRLTVV.

V is TRBV2 and J is TRBJ2-7, with D perhaps TRBD1 (6 bases). Germline values: CDR1 SNHLY, CDR2 FYNNEI. This CDR3 comprises 14 residues. Between the trimmed V and J ends, which lost 2 bases and 2 bases, there was a span of 10 bases. CDR3 sequence (DNA): TGTGCCAGCAGTGAATCAGGGGATACCTACGAGCAGTACTTC. The encoded protein is CASSESGDTYEQYF.

J is TRBJ2-5 and V is TRBV13, with 9 bases identical to TRBD2. The CDR3 loop spans 14 amino acids. CDR1 and CDR2 (germline): PRHDT, FYEKMQ (reference sequence). The trim removed 2 bases at V and 14 bases at J, leaving 12 bases unmatched. This CDR3 reads CASSLILAGPVVYF. For the CDR3, the DNA is TGTGCCAGCAGCTTAATCCTAGCGGGGCCTGTAGTTTACTTC.

This clone turned up a few times. The V and J genes are TRBV6-5 and TRBJ2-7; 8 bases map to TRBD1. This CDR3 has 15 residues. Trimming took 7 bases from V and 4 from J; bases not matched to a gene: 12. CDR1 MNHEY and CDR2 SVGAGI come from the germline V gene. Here the CDR3 DNA reads TGTGCCAGCATCCCCTGGGGACAGGCAGGGTACGAGCAGTACTTC. Its protein product is CASIPWGQAGYEQYF.

The V gene is TRBV5-6, the J gene TRBJ2-7, with 9 bases identical to TRBD1. J was trimmed by 4 bases and V by 4 bases; bases with no gene match: 3. The length of the CDR3 is 13 residues. Germline V gene lookup returns CDR1 SGHDT and CDR2 YYEEEE. This chain's CDR3 is CASSRGQGYEQYF. The CDR3 DNA reads TGTGCCAGCAGCCGGGGACAGGGTTACGAGCAGTACTTC.

The sample holds one count of this clone. This chain connects TRBV11-2 to TRBJ1-2; possibly TRBD1 for D (5 bases). The V gene lost 7 bases and the J gene lost 2 bases, with 17 bases spanning the gap. Germline CDR1 is SGHAT and CDR2 is FQNNGV. The CDR3 has 15 residues. The CDR3, as DNA: TGTGCCAGCACTCCTCCTCCAGGGTTGAACTATGGCTACACCTTC. It codes for CASTPPPGLNYGYTF.

This clone was recorded a few times. The chain links TRBV5-1 to TRBJ1-2; tentatively, D is TRBD1 (5 bases). The CDR3 has 13 amino acids. Germline CDR1 is SGHRS and CDR2 is YFSETQ. Trimming removed 2 bases at V and 6 bases at J, with 11 bases between. The CDR3 spells CASSFDSSNGYTF. The CDR3 nucleotides read TGCGCCAGCAGCTTCGACAGCTCAAATGGCTACACCTTC.

This clone was seen a few times. The CDR3 is CASSEAFQMTGEYEQYF. CDR3 bases: TGTGCCAGCAGTGAAGCCTTCCAGATGACAGGGGAGTACGAGCAGTACTTC. The rearrangement joins TRBV2 to TRBJ2-7, with TRBD1 identical over 8 bases. The germline gives CDR1 SNHLY, CDR2 FYNNEI. CDR3 size: 17 residues. The junction had 11 bases not matched to a gene; V was cut back by 0 bases and J by 4 bases.

The chain is built from TRBV6-4 and TRBJ1-1; weak D call: TRBD1 (6 bases). V lost 4 bases, J lost 6 bases, and 12 bases lay in between. In germline, CDR1 is MRHNA, CDR2 SNTAGT. The CDR3 is 13 amino acids. The chain's CDR3 is CASSGEGQPEAFF. DNA for the CDR3: TGTGCCAGCAGTGGCGAGGGACAACCTGAAGCTTTCTTT.

The V and J genes are TRBV4-1 and TRBJ2-5, with TRBD2 matching over 13 bases. V gave up 3 bases and J gave up 5 bases; unmatched junction bases: 24. CDR1 MGHRA and CDR2 YSYEKL come from the germline V gene. This CDR3 has 22 residues. The CDR3 loop is CASSHRVDPKRRTSGGRETQYF. Here the CDR3 DNA reads TGCGCCAGCAGCCATAGGGTTGACCCCAAAAGACGGACTAGCGGGGGAAGGGAGACCCAGTACTTC.

The V and J genes are TRBV19 and TRBJ2-1, with 10 bases aligning to TRBD1. Germline-derived CDR1 and CDR2 are LNHDA and SQIVND (reference sequence). V lost 7 bases and J lost 7; bases outside the gene matches: 10. This CDR3 is built from 15 residues. CDR3: CASTPTGTGANEQFF. CDR3 DNA sequence: TGTGCCAGTACCCCCACCGGGACAGGGGCAAATGAGCAGTTCTTC.

The chain links TRBV20-1 to TRBJ1-1, with no clear D. V was shortened by 3 bases and J by 1 base, with 6 bases between the two germline ends. This CDR3 is built from 12 residues. Germline values: CDR1 DFQATT, CDR2 SNEGSKA (reference sequence). This chain's CDR3 is CSASQENTEAFF. The CDR3 DNA reads as TGCAGTGCTAGTCAGGAGAACACTGAAGCTTTCTTT.

This chain joins TRBV19 and TRBJ2-2, with a possible D match to TRBD1 (5 bases). The CDR3 has 18 amino acids. The germline V and J ends were trimmed by 1 base and 1 base, with 16 bases remaining between them. CDR1 LNHDA and CDR2 SQIVND come from the germline V gene (reference sequence). The chain's CDR3 is CASSIVARVYRNTGELFF. CDR3 coding DNA: TGTGCCAGTAGTATAGTAGCCAGGGTTTATCGGAACACCGGGGAGCTGTTTTTT.

V and J are TRBV11-2 and TRBJ2-4; TRBD2 matches at 8 bases. The CDR3 sequence is 18 residues long. From germline, CDR1 is SGHAT and CDR2 FQNNGV. Unmatched junction bases numbered 9, after V lost 1 base and J lost 1 base. The CDR3 region has the DNA TGTGCCAGCAGCTTAGCTCGGGGGGGCCCCTTTGCCAAAAACATTCAGTACTTC. It codes for CASSLARGGPFAKNIQYF.

The chain uses TRBV5-4 and TRBJ2-7, with 7 nucleotides matching TRBD2. This CDR3 has 16 amino acids. Germline lookup yields CDR1 SGHNT and CDR2 YYREEE (reference sequence). Trimming took 0 bases from V and 4 from J; bases not matched to a gene: 10. CDR3 coding DNA: TGTGCCAGCAGCTTGGCCGGCCTAGCGGTCGGATACGAGCAGTACTTC. It yields the protein CASSLAGLAVGYEQYF.

The chain couples TRBV5-6 to TRBJ2-2; possible D gene TRBD1, 5 bases. Trimming shortened V by 0 bases and J by 0 bases, and 9 bases separated the two germline ends. Germline V lookup: CDR1 SGHDT, CDR2 YYEEEE. The CDR3 extends over 16 amino acids. CDR3 DNA: TGTGCCAGCAGCTTGGTCAGGGCTGCGAACACCGGGGAGCTGTTTTTT. This codes for CASSLVRAANTGELFF.

V and J are TRBV7-6 and TRBJ2-3, with TRBD2 identical over 13 bases. The germline gives CDR1 SGHVS, CDR2 FNYEAQ. V trimming: 6 bases; J trimming: 9 bases; junction bases outside the gene matches: 18. The CDR3 runs 18 residues. The CDR3 is CASSRGTSGVLAYPTQYF. The CDR3 DNA reads as TGTGCCAGCAGTCGTGGGACTAGCGGGGTGTTGGCGTATCCCACGCAGTATTTT.

The chain couples TRBV6-5 to TRBJ1-1, with a weak D call TRBD1 (5 bases). CDR1 and CDR2 from the germline V gene are MNHEY and SVGAGI. Trimming removed 0 bases from V and 0 bases from J, with 8 bases in between. This CDR3 has 15 residues. The CDR3 DNA follows: TGTGCCAGCAGTTACTCGTCAGGGATGAACACTGAAGCTTTCTTT. Translated, it gives CASSYSSGMNTEAFF.

V usage is TRBV30 and J usage is TRBJ1-2; tentative D call: TRBD1 (6 bases). The germline gives CDR1 GTSNPN, CDR2 SVGIG (reference sequence). V gave up 5 bases and J gave up 7 bases, with 20 bases separating them. CDR3 length: 14 amino acids. This CDR3 reads CAWGRAGANSGYTF. CDR3 nucleotides: TGTGCCTGGGGTCGGGCAGGGGCAAATAGTGGCTACACCTTC.

The gene calls are TRBV2 and TRBJ2-7, with D perhaps TRBD2 (6 bases). Germline V gene data show CDR1 as SNHLY and CDR2 as FYNNEI. Between the trimmed V and J ends, which lost 8 bases and 5 bases, there was a span of 13 bases. CDR3 length: 12 amino acids. CDR3 sequence reads: CASGGRRNEQYF. The CDR3 nucleotides are TGTGCCAGCGGGGGGAGAAGGAACGAGCAGTACTTC.

J is TRBJ2-3 and V is TRBV6-5, with D perhaps TRBD2 (6 bases). The germline CDR1 and CDR2 sequences are MNHEY and SVGAGI. This CDR3 is built from 16 residues. Between the trimmed V and J ends, which lost 2 bases and 1 base, there was a span of 13 bases. Written as DNA, the CDR3 is TGTGCCAGCAGTTACGGGGCTTTAGCGGGCACAGATACGCAGTATTTT. It is translated as CASSYGALAGTDTQYF.